The 15 T cell receptor beta chains reported below all come from one sample, sequenced in a study of identical twins (dated by TCRdb to the mid-2010s). Libraries were built with 5' RACE. Sequencing used an Illumina HiSeq 2000. TCRdb trimmed public reads at Q25 via fastp, called clones via MiXCR and kept in-frame beta chains. Each entry merges the rows of one CDR3 protein and shows their most common DNA and genes. The sample data list 500,000 to 550,000 distinct CDR3 sequences, and about 20% of these were observed just once. The top ten clonotypes cover roughly 0.91% of the sample. These data are also associated with another study on T cells expressing NK-cell markers.

The sample was CD4+ T cells sorted from blood. The receptors shown here come from a woman under 30 in good health.

V usage is TRBV20-1 and J usage is TRBJ2-3, with 10 bases lining up with TRBD2. Germline CDR1 DFQATT, CDR2 SNEGSKA (reference sequence). This CDR3 spans 16 amino acids. V trimming: 0 bases; J trimming: 6 bases; junction bases outside the gene matches: 9. The CDR3 sequence: CSAREGSGRHSDTQYF. The CDR3 DNA follows: TGCAGTGCTAGAGAGGGTAGCGGGAGGCATTCCGATACGCAGTATTTT.

The chain employs TRBV6-5 and TRBJ1-2; TRBD1 is a possible D gene (6 bases). Germline V gene lookup returns CDR1 MNHEY and CDR2 SVGAGI. The CDR3 extends over 12 amino acids. Trimming took off 6 bases at V and 8 bases at J, with 13 bases between the two ends. The DNA of the CDR3 is TGTGCCAGCAGCCGGGGGCGGGGGGGCTACACCTTC. Its protein product is CASSRGRGGYTF.

This clonotype was detected many times. This chain connects TRBV20-1 to TRBJ2-1; possible D gene TRBD2, 6 bases. From germline, CDR1 is DFQATT and CDR2 SNEGSKA (reference sequence). The V end was cut by 4 bases, the J end by 4 bases, with 14 bases between. The CDR3 runs 14 residues. For the CDR3, the DNA is TGCAGTGCTAAGGCCGGGGGAGGATACAATGAGCAGTTCTTC. It is translated as CSAKAGGGYNEQFF.

The V call is TRBV12-3 or TRBV12-4, the J call TRBJ2-3, with 8 nucleotides matching TRBD1. The CDR3 has 14 amino acids. After removal of 6 bases from V and 4 bases from J, the junction contained 6 bases not matched to a gene. The DNA of the CDR3 is TGTGCCAGCAGCGACAGGGGCCTTGCAGATACGCAGTATTTT. It translates to CASSDRGLADTQYF.

The genes are TRBV2 and TRBJ2-7; D remains ambiguous. The CDR3 is made up of 12 amino acids. The germline gives CDR1 SNHLY, CDR2 FYNNEI. Trimming stripped 3 bases from V and 5 bases from J, with 8 bases between. For the CDR3, the DNA is TGTGCCAGCAGTGAGTATAGCAACGAGCAGTACTTC. It translates to CASSEYSNEQYF.

This clonotype was observed many times. J is TRBJ2-1 and V is TRBV5-5, with D possibly TRBD2 on 5 matching bases. Germline V gives CDR1 SGHKS, CDR2 YYEKEE (reference sequence). The germline V and J ends were trimmed by 2 bases and 13 bases, with 13 bases remaining between them. The CDR3 contains 12 residues. As DNA, the CDR3 is TGTGCCAGCAGCTTCGGACTCTCCAGCCAGTTCTTC. Protein sequence: CASSFGLSSQFF.

J is TRBJ2-3 and V is TRBV5-1, with unresolved D. The ends were cut back, 4 bases at V and 1 base at J, with 10 bases in the middle. This CDR3 is 14 amino acids long. Germline-derived CDR1 and CDR2 are SGHRS and YFSETQ. The CDR3 DNA reads as TGCGCCAGCAGCACGGACGGGCGCACAGATACGCAGTATTTT. This encodes CASSTDGRTDTQYF.

This chain uses TRBV3-1 with TRBJ2-3; D is ambiguous. Germline assignment: CDR1 LGHDT and CDR2 YNNKEL (reference sequence). Trimming cost V 4 bases and J 6 bases, with 8 bases left between them. The CDR3 consists of 12 residues. The CDR3 sequence is CASSPRWDTQYF. The CDR3 DNA follows: TGTGCCAGCAGCCCCCGTTGGGATACGCAGTATTTT.

The chain couples TRBV24-1 to TRBJ2-1; 7 nucleotides align to TRBD1. The germline V gene encodes CDR1 KGHDR and CDR2 SFDVKD. V was clipped by 7 bases and J by 7 bases; unmatched bases: 12. The CDR3 runs 15 residues. The CDR3: CATSPSTGRRNEQFF. The CDR3 DNA is TGTGCCACCAGCCCCTCGACAGGGCGAAGGAATGAGCAGTTCTTC.

This clonotype has only a few counts. The rearrangement uses TRBV20-1 and TRBJ2-4, with 11 positions matching TRBD2. There are 13 residues in the CDR3. Unmatched junction bases numbered 3, after V lost 3 bases and J lost 8 bases. Germline CDR1 is DFQATT and CDR2 is SNEGSKA (reference sequence). CDR3 residues: CSARTSGVHIQYF. The CDR3 bases are TGCAGTGCTAGGACTAGCGGGGTGCACATTCAGTACTTC.

The chain is built from TRBV5-1 and TRBJ2-7, with a tentative D call TRBD2 (6 bases). Germline assignment: CDR1 SGHRS and CDR2 YFSETQ. The ends were cut back, 6 bases at V and 0 bases at J, with 19 bases in the middle. The CDR3 contains 16 residues. The CDR3 is CASTLGASDNSYEQYF. The CDR3 DNA reads TGCGCCAGCACCCTAGGGGCTAGCGACAACTCCTACGAGCAGTACTTC. The full variable domain, completed using reference TRBV5-1 and TRBJ2-7, is KAGVTQTPRYLIKTRGQQVTLSCSPISGHRSVSWYQQTPGQGLQFLFEYFSETQRNKGNFPGRFSGRQFSNSRSEMNVSTLELGDSALYLCASTLGASDNSYEQYFGPGTRLTVT.

The chain combines TRBV12-5 with TRBJ2-3; 9 bases agree with TRBD2. Germline loops: CDR1 LGHNT, CDR2 FRNRAP. The CDR3 has 17 residues. Unmatched junction bases numbered 10, after V lost 5 bases and J lost 1 base. CDR3 protein: CASGEGERGARTDTQYF. The DNA of the CDR3 is TGTGCTAGTGGTGAGGGAGAGCGGGGGGCCCGCACAGATACGCAGTATTTT.

The rearrangement joins TRBV6-1 to TRBJ2-3; 8 nucleotides line up with TRBD2. This CDR3 is 16 amino acids long. The germline V gene has CDR1 MNHNS and CDR2 SASEGT. J gave up 6 bases and V 6 bases, and 14 bases lay outside the gene matches. The CDR3 loop reads CASRSGGTGLRDTQYF. DNA for the CDR3: TGTGCCAGCAGATCGGGGGGGACGGGCCTCAGGGATACGCAGTATTTT.

About this clonotype itself: The germline gene is not matched at one end of the junction; a read error may be the cause. Here the CDR3 DNA reads TGTGCCAGCAGCCAAGATCTGGCAGAGAACACCGGGGTGCTGTTTTTT. Translating gives CASSQDLAENTGVLFF. The genes are TRBV4-2 and TRBJ2-2; possibly TRBD2 for D (5 bases). Germline assignment: CDR1 LGHNA and CDR2 YNFKEQ. The CDR3 has 16 residues.

This clonotype was detected once. The V gene is TRBV7-9, the J gene TRBJ2-5, with D maybe TRBD2 (6 bases). Germline V gives CDR1 SEHNR, CDR2 FQNEAQ (reference sequence). CDR3 length: 16 amino acids. The ends were cut back, 2 bases at V and 1 base at J, with 14 bases in the middle. The CDR3 DNA follows: TGTGCCAGCAGCTTAAAGGGCCTAGCGACCCAAGAGACCCAGTACTTC. Encoded protein: CASSLKGLATQETQYF. The whole variable domain, remainder taken from reference TRBV7-9 and TRBJ2-5, is DTGVSQNPRHKITKRGQNVTFRCDPISEHNRLYWYRQTLGQGPEFLTYFQNEAQLEKSRLLSDRFSAERPKGSFSTLEIQRTEQGDSAMYLCASSLKGLATQETQYFGPGTRLLVL.